These 13 T cell receptor beta chains were sequenced from one sample in a study of shared clonotypes between healthy human individuals. Naive CD8 cells were CD45RO-negative, positively selected for CCR7, excluding terminally differentiated effector memory CD45RA+ cells. Assay: immunoSEQ multiplex PCR; the TCRdb copy retains only in-frame clones and omits some. The data hold fewer than 1 million clones, with about 96% observed a single time. The specimen was naive CD8+ T cells sorted from blood. All receptors come from a man aged 25 to 40 in good health.

With regard to this clone: This same CDR3 is encoded by further DNA sequences in the sample. This chain joins TRBV28 and TRBJ1-4; D not certain. With 3 bases removed from V and 8 bases from J, the gap between germline ends came to 7 bases. Germline V gives CDR1 MDHEN, CDR2 SYDVKM. The CDR3 extends over 12 amino acids. Here the CDR3 reads CASSFAVEKLFF. DNA of the CDR3: TGTGCCAGCAGTTTTGCCGTGGAAAAACTGTTTTTT. The full variable domain, with the rest looked up from reference TRBV28 and TRBJ1-4, is DVKVTQSSRYLVKRTGEKVFLECVQDMDHENMFWYRQDPGLGLRLIYFSYDVKMKEKGDIPEGYSVSREKKERFSLILESASTNQTSMYLCASSFAVEKLFFGSGTQLSVL.

The chain combines TRBV5-4 with TRBJ2-2; 9 bases match TRBD1. Trimming at V came to 4 bases and at J to 5 bases, leaving 12 bases not matched to a gene. Germline values: CDR1 SGHNT, CDR2 YYREEE (reference sequence). The length of the CDR3 is 17 residues. CDR3 protein: CASSTWETGGGTGELFF. The CDR3 DNA reads TGTGCCAGCAGCACCTGGGAGACAGGGGGTGGAACCGGGGAGCTGTTTTTT.

V and J are TRBV27 and TRBJ2-7; 8 bases agree with TRBD1. The ends lost 4 bases at V and 4 bases at J; junction bases unmatched: 6. The germline V gene has CDR1 MNHEY and CDR2 SMNVEV (reference sequence). The CDR3 covers 14 residues. The CDR3 here is CASSWSGGGYEQYF. CDR3 sequence (DNA): TGTGCCAGCAGTTGGTCAGGGGGCGGATACGAGCAGTACTTC.

The CDR3 bases are TGTGCCAGCACTTCAACGGGGACATGGAACACCGGGGAGCTGTTTTTT. It encodes CASTSTGTWNTGELFF. The V gene is TRBV7-9, the J gene TRBJ2-2; D is perhaps TRBD1 (6 bases). CDR1 and CDR2 from the germline V gene are SEHNR and FQNEAQ (reference sequence). Trimming cost V 7 bases and J 1 base, with 16 bases left between them. The CDR3 length is 16 residues.

This chain joins TRBV11-2 and TRBJ2-3; 7 bases agree with TRBD1. Germline trimming cut 6 bases from V and 4 bases from J; bases unmatched to any gene: 4. The CDR3 is 13 amino acids. The V gene's germline CDR1 is SGHAT and CDR2 FQNNGV. For the CDR3, the DNA is TGTGCCAGCAGGAACAGGGGCGCAGATACGCAGTATTTT. Protein sequence: CASRNRGADTQYF.

This chain links TRBV5-1 with TRBJ2-3; 7 bases are a match to TRBD2. V shed 4 bases, J shed 5 bases, and the junction held 7 bases outside the gene matches. The CDR3 covers 14 residues. Germline lookup yields CDR1 SGHRS and CDR2 YFSETQ. CDR3 DNA: TGCGCCAGCAGCCCAAGCGGGATTTTAGATACGCAGTATTTT. Protein: CASSPSGILDTQYF. The full variable domain, its missing parts supplied by reference TRBV5-1 and TRBJ2-3, is KAGVTQTPRYLIKTRGQQVTLSCSPISGHRSVSWYQQTPGQGLQFLFEYFSETQRNKGNFPGRFSGRQFSNSRSEMNVSTLELGDSALYLCASSPSGILDTQYFGPGTRLTVL.

The genes are TRBV7-3 and TRBJ2-1; TRBD1 agrees at 7 bases. The V gene end was trimmed by 5 bases and the J gene end by 7 bases; junction bases not matched to a gene: 14. Germline CDR1 and CDR2: SGHTA and FQGTGA. The CDR3 has 16 residues. CDR3 loop: CASSPTGLNMRNEQFF. The CDR3 coding sequence is TGTGCCAGCAGCCCGACAGGGCTTAATATGAGGAATGAGCAGTTCTTC.

The J gene is TRBJ2-7, the V gene TRBV27; D is tentatively TRBD1 or TRBD2 (5 bases each). Germline V lookup: CDR1 MNHEY, CDR2 SMNVEV (reference sequence). Trimming removed 8 bases at V and 2 bases at J, with 19 bases between. The CDR3 loop spans 15 amino acids. CDR3 residues: CASRYSRGTAYEQYF. The CDR3 DNA reads as TGTGCCAGCCGCTACAGCCGAGGGACGGCCTACGAGCAGTACTTC.

This sequence joins TRBV27 and TRBJ2-1; D might be TRBD2 (5 bases). Germline values: CDR1 MNHEY, CDR2 SMNVEV (reference sequence). V was cut by 1 base and J by 0 bases, with 7 bases left in between. CDR3 size: 15 residues. CDR3 sequence reads: CASSLWSGSYNEQFF. In DNA form, the CDR3 reads TGTGCCAGCAGTTTATGGAGCGGCTCCTACAATGAGCAGTTCTTC.

The rearrangement links TRBV4-2 to TRBJ1-1, with TRBD1 as a possible D gene (5 bases). CDR1 is LGHNA and CDR2 is YNFKEQ in the germline V gene. The CDR3 consists of 15 residues. V lost 4 bases and J 1 base, leaving 13 bases between the germline ends. The CDR3 nucleotides read TGTGCCAGCAGCCCGAAGACAGCGTCGAACACTGAAGCTTTCTTT. This gives the protein CASSPKTASNTEAFF.

V gene TRBV2 combines with J gene TRBJ2-7; weak D call: TRBD1 (5 bases). CDR1 and CDR2 from the germline V gene are SNHLY and FYNNEI. Trimming shortened V by 4 bases and J by 2 bases, and 9 bases separated the two germline ends. This CDR3 spans 13 amino acids. DNA of the CDR3: TGTGCCAGCAGTGCCTGGACAACCTACGAGCAGTACTTC. Residues: CASSAWTTYEQYF.

The chain combines TRBV30 with TRBJ1-2, with a weak D call TRBD1 (6 bases). Trimming took off 3 bases at V and 3 bases at J, with 11 bases between the two ends. The CDR3 totals 13 residues. Germline assignment: CDR1 GTSNPN and CDR2 SVGIG (reference sequence). CDR3 DNA: TGTGCCTGGAGCATGGGGGGCGACTATGGCTACACCTTC. This encodes CAWSMGGDYGYTF.

The chain combines TRBV7-3 with TRBJ1-1, with D maybe TRBD1 (5 bases). Per germline, CDR1 SGHTA and CDR2 FQGTGA. Between the trimmed V and J ends, which lost 5 bases and 2 bases, there was a span of 18 bases. This CDR3 comprises 16 residues. For the CDR3, the DNA is TGTGCCAGCAGCCAGATTGGGGGACGGGGTAACACTGAAGCTTTCTTT. Translated, it gives CASSQIGGRGNTEAFF.